The present T cell receptor beta chain was sequenced within a study of blood T cell repertoires in COVID-19. About the study: PBMCs, B-cell-depleted T cells, or T cells were the source of the cDNA or gDNA that made up the material.

This clone has just a few counts. This CDR3 has 14 amino acids. V lost 1 base to trimming and J lost 2 bases; unmatched junction nucleotides: 2. CDR1 is LNHDA, CDR2 SQIVND, per germline (reference sequence). Here immunoSEQ multiplex PCR was the method, and the copy in TCRdb shows in-frame clones only, minus some. The sample records approximately 46,000 clones, 73% being singletons. Sequences were obtained from peripheral blood. The chain joins TRBV19 to TRBJ2-7; 7 nucleotides line up with TRBD2. The receptor comes from an elderly man with acute or convalescent COVID-19. CDR3 DNA: TGTGCCAGTAGTATAGGAACTAGCGCCTACGAGCAGTACTTC. Its protein product is CASSIGTSAYEQYF.